This T cell receptor beta chain was retrieved from a study of vaccination and CD4 T cells after COVID-19 (dated by TCRdb to between 2021 and 2024). Background for the entire study: Every convalescent patient had a positive nasal swab PCR test for SARS-CoV-2, with mild disease in roughly nine patients and severe disease in one. Post-COVID blood samples were collected from convalescent patients a median of roughly 100 days after diagnosis, with a range of roughly 30 to 161 days. Participants received two doses of either the Pfizer-BioNTech BNT162b2 vaccine (n=8) or the Moderna mRNA-1273 vaccine (n=2). Post-vaccine blood samples were taken a median of roughly 72 days after the second vaccine dose, with a range of about 13 to 250 days. In over 8 COVID-19 convalescent patients and a handful of infection-naive healthy vaccine recipients, researchers compared the spike-specific CD4+ TCR repertoire from before mRNA vaccination with the repertoire from after. The cultures were stimulated with overlapping spike peptide pools from SARS-CoV-2 and from the common cold coronaviruses HCoV-NL63, HCoV-OC43 and HCoV-229E. Control cultures used a CEFX viral epitope pool as positive control, an HIV-1 Nef peptide pool as negative control, or no peptide. Six males and four females were included in the convalescent cohort, with two Hispanic individuals, seven Caucasians, two Asians and one multiracial person represented.

Library generation was performed with PCR. DNA from cultured CD4+ T cells underwent TCR sequencing with the Oncomine TCR Beta short-read assay at the Johns Hopkins FTIC core. Genomic DNA was extracted from the cultured CD4+ T cells with the QIAamp micro DNA kit. Oncomine TCR Beta libraries from cultured CD4+ T cells were pooled using unique dual indexes and sequenced on an Illumina iSeq 100. On the study's bioinformatics: Non-productive sequences were removed, and CDR3s that did not start with C, did not end with F or W, or were shorter than 7 amino acids were discarded. Antigen-specific clonotypes were identified using the MANAFEST web application through comparison of peptide-stimulated wells with reference and other culture wells. Positive clones required FDR below 0.05, an odds ratio above 5, and productive frequency above 0.1% in at least two of three replicate wells. A clonotype was classed as cross-reactive if the clonotype showed significant expansion both in SARS-CoV-2 spike wells and in at least one common cold coronavirus spike condition. Levenshtein distances (stringdist) and unrooted phylogenetic trees (ape) in R version 3.6.1 were used to assess CDR3 homology. TCRdb took the public reads, trimmed them with fastp at Q25, ran MiXCR for clone calling and kept in-frame beta chains. Every CDR3 protein is listed once, alongside the most common genes and DNA of its rows. These V and J calls originate from TCRdb's pipeline instead of the authors' own analysis. Across this sample there are about 15,000 distinct CDR3 sequences, with approximately 53% seen only once. The top ten hold 10% of the sample.

Broader findings and caveats from the paper: The median number of SARS-CoV-2-reactive clonotypes rose from approximately 20 after infection to roughly 40 after vaccination, but the change was not significant. Among the post-vaccine SARS-CoV-2-reactive clones in convalescent patients, a median around 85% showed up only after vaccination, which suggests vaccine-specific priming. Nearly all vaccine-specific clones in convalescent patients (304 of 307) were mono-reactive for SARS-CoV-2 spike rather than cross-reactive with common cold coronaviruses. The study included relatively few convalescent patients and did not analyze early timepoints after natural infection.

As for this clonotype: Its target antigen remains unknown. There are no base qualities to consult, and no much larger clone falls within one base.

The treatment or condition tag for this specimen amounts to: roughly 11-day PBMC culture with coronavirus spike peptide pools or control peptides (ViraFEST assay). The ViraFEST assay was used in the study, in which antigen-specific T cells were expanded with peptide pools and expanded clonotypes were subsequently identified by TCR sequencing. The convalescent patients' positive SARS-CoV-2 PCR tests were from March to December 2020, which was before the Alpha, Beta and Delta variants emerged in the United States. PBMCs were cultured at approximately 2.1 million per well in IMDM supplemented with roughly 5% human AB serum and 10 IU/ml IL-2, with approximately 9.2 ug/ml peptide pools added. On days 3 and 7, half of the culture medium was replaced with fresh IL-2-containing medium. After 10 days of culture, CD4+ T cells were isolated by negative selection using the EasySep CD4+ T cell isolation kit. Ficoll-Paque Plus gradient centrifugation was used to isolate PBMCs from whole blood, and the isolated PBMCs were then either used fresh or cryopreserved at -140C. Culture conditions were generally each tested in triplicate wells.

Specimen: CD4+ T cells from blood, cultured in vitro. The clonotype comes from a human donor who had recovered from COVID-19.

The DNA sequence is as follows: TGTGCCAGTAGTACGCGTAGGCTGGATACGCAGTATTTT. Translated, this gives CASSTRRLDTQYF. The chain joins TRBV19 to TRBJ2-3; the D gene cannot be resolved reliably. From a lookup of the germline V gene (reference sequence), CDR1 and CDR2 are LNHDA and SQIVND. There are 13 amino acids in the CDR3, from cysteine to phenylalanine inclusive. Left in the record is the CDR3 DNA by itself, 39 bases read in frame from the first base. V lost 4 bases and J lost 6 bases; the stretch between them is 11 bases long.